The clone carrying this T cell receptor (beta chain) was recorded at least ten times. The source of the sample is a study of molecular identifiers for immune sequencing clone quantification. The CDR3 covers 13 residues. The ends lost 8 bases at V and 6 bases at J; junction bases unmatched: 10. Germline V gene lookup returns CDR1 GTSNPN and CDR2 SVGIG (reference sequence). TCRdb passed the PCR reads through MiXCR, listing each CDR3 protein once. The sample consists of roughly 320,000 distinct CDR3 sequences, 20% to 25% of them appearing once. This chain connects TRBV30 to TRBJ1-2, with 9 positions matching TRBD1. Sequencing used naive CD8+ T cells from blood, with Jurkat cell RNA spiked in. Subset meaning: FACS-sorted CD8+CD4-CCR7+CD45RA+ naive T cells. This clonotype was obtained from a human donor in good health. Some libraries in this study had Jurkat cell RNA spiked in. In DNA, the CDR3 is TGTGCCCGAGAGGGACAGGGTATAGATGGCTACACCTTC. This sequence encodes CAREGQGIDGYTF.